The T cell receptor (beta chain) described here comes from a study of shared clonotypes between healthy human individuals. This clone appeared once. CDR3 size: 15 residues. Germline V gene lookup returns CDR1 SGHNT and CDR2 YENEEA. The V gene lost 0 bases and the J gene lost 4 bases, with 9 bases spanning the gap. TCRdb's table, derived via immunoSEQ multiplex PCR, lists solely in-frame clones and lacks some. The top ten hold more than 0.85% of the sample, which has about 1.1 million clones, about 80% seen once. This TCR came from a man between 18 and 35 years old in good health. Some clones in this sample may be carry-over from other donors' samples. The chain recombines TRBV11-3 with TRBJ2-2; D is uncertain. The sequencing input was memory CD4+ T cells from PBMCs. Sample subset: CD45RA-negative fraction. The CDR3, as DNA: TGTGCCAGCAGCTTAGATAGATGGAGCACCGGGGAGCTGTTTTTT. Translation: CASSLDRWSTGELFF.